This T cell receptor beta chain was sequenced during a study of blood T cells in healthy people across ages. Study background: Per every two T cells, about one barcoded beta molecule was captured by template switching.

This clonotype appeared a few times. The use of a sample-barcoded 5' primer and a J-beta primer mix characterized a second PCR of roughly 6 to 11 cycles. TCRdb reanalysed the 5' RACE reads using MiXCR and keeps one entry per CDR3 protein. The sample comprises some 690,000 distinct CDR3 sequences, about 24% of which are singletons, and 22% rests with the top ten. Germline V gives CDR1 MNHNY, CDR2 SVGAGI (reference sequence). The CDR3 runs to 15 residues. Trimming took 3 bases from V and 4 from J; bases not matched to a gene: 7. Healthy Caucasian individuals from Russia aged roughly 6 to 100 were enrolled as donors. Peripheral blood samples of 9 to 10 milliliters were drawn from each donor. Isolated PBMCs totaled at least 6 million in each sample.

Material for sequencing was blood. This chain uses TRBV6-6 with TRBJ1-2; TRBD1 matches 8 bases. This sequence was found in a man between 65 and 85 years old in good health. The CDR3 DNA is TGTGCCAGCAGTTATCCGGGGACAGGCAGCTATGGCTACACCTTC. Protein product: CASSYPGTGSYGYTF.